This T cell receptor beta chain originates from a study of blood T cell repertoires in COVID-19. Study background: Both acute and convalescent COVID-19 samples were obtained from the United States, Italy and Spain. Sample material is recorded as cDNA or gDNA derived from T cells, B-cell-depleted T cells, or PBMCs.

With 4 bases removed from V and 2 bases from J, the gap between germline ends came to 13 bases. This CDR3 is 15 amino acids long. Germline V CDR1 and CDR2: SGHTS, YDEGEE. Authors' methods: Quantification of nucleated cells was approximated via reference gene primer amplification. TCRdb's table, derived via immunoSEQ multiplex PCR, lists solely in-frame clones and lacks some. V, J and clone size reflect that table, while D and trimming were determined from the DNA. The sample includes some 240,000 clones, about nine tenths seen only once; the top ten take approximately 7.5%. The chain links TRBV5-8 to TRBJ2-1; possibly TRBD1 for D (6 bases). Sequenced sample: peripheral blood. The clonotype comes from a man in his fifties or sixties who had recovered from COVID-19. The CDR3 DNA reads as TGTGCCAGCAGCCCGGACAGAATAACCTACAATGAGCAGTTCTTC. It yields the protein CASSPDRITYNEQFF.